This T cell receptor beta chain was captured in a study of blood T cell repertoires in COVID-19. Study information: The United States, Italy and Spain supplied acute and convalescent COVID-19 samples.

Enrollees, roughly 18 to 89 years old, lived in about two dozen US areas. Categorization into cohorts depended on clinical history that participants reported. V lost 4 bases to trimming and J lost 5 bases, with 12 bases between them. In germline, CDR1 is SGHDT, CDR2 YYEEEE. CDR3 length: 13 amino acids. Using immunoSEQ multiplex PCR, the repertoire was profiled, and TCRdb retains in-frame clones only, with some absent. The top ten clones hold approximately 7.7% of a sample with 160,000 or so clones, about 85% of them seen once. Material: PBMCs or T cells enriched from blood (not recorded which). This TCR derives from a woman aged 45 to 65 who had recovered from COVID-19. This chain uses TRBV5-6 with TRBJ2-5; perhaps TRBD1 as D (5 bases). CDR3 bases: TGTGCCAGCAGCAGGGGTAGGGGTGAGACCCAGTACTTC. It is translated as CASSRGRGETQYF.